The entry that follows covers one T cell receptor beta chain sequence. Its antigen is unidentified. The assay was immunoSEQ multiplex PCR, and TCRdb's table has in-frame clones only and misses some. Of around 120,000 clones listed, approximately 94% are singletons. The data stem from a study of T cell responses to AZD1222 COVID-19 vaccine. The CDR3 covers 13 residues. The germline V gene encodes CDR1 SGHNT and CDR2 YYREEE (reference sequence). V gave up 4 bases and J gave up 5 bases, with 9 bases separating them. Study-wide results and caveats: Baseline serostatus was positive in only a handful of AZD1222 recipients. Spike as a whole was targeted by vaccine-associated CD4 TCRs, dominant at 160-218 and 743-854. Females made up more of the donors, who were largely white British, and clonal diversity may have come out too low.

Researchers grouped second doses given at about 4 or about 12 weeks into one pool. J is TRBJ2-2 and V is TRBV5-4; a weak D match, TRBD1 (5 bases). The sequence came from an adult who received the AZD1222 COVID-19 vaccine. The sample in question was peripheral blood, obtained 28 days after the second AZD1222 dose. Here the CDR3 reads CASSIDRTGELFF. The CDR3 DNA reads as TGTGCCAGCAGCATCGACAGAACCGGGGAGCTGTTTTTT.